This paragraph covers one T cell receptor (beta chain) sequence. Its specificity is not known. This specimen comes from a study of T cell responses to AZD1222 COVID-19 vaccine. Findings and caveats of the study: Across the whole spike, CD4 TCRs peaked at regions 160-218 and 743-854. Breadth and depth of Spike-specific TCRs rose after two AZD1222 doses.

Profiling relied on immunoSEQ multiplex PCR, and the TCRdb table lists in-frame clones only, not all of them. Seen here are 80,000 to 100,000 clones, 80% to 90% observed once, and the top ten hold roughly 3.1%. CDR3 length equals 14 residues. V shed 1 base and J shed 4 bases, with 8 bases lying between them. Germline V gene data show CDR1 as MDHEN and CDR2 as SYDVKM. The sequencing used peripheral blood, collected 28 days after the second AZD1222 dose. The chain links TRBV28 to TRBJ1-3; tentatively, D is TRBD1 (6 bases). This sequence was found in an adult who received the AZD1222 COVID-19 vaccine. The CDR3 loop is CASSLSDSGNTIYF. The CDR3 DNA sequence: TGTGCCAGCAGTTTATCGGACAGCGGAAACACCATATATTTT.